The clone carrying this T cell receptor beta chain was observed once. Authors' processing steps: Estimates of nucleated cell counts were drawn from the amplification of reference gene primers. The repertoire was sequenced with immunoSEQ multiplex PCR; TCRdb's copy has only in-frame clones and lacks some. Clonal size and the V and J genes are those of that table, whereas D and trimming came from the DNA. The repertoire holds 40,000 to 60,000 clones, with about 82% as singletons. This sample stems from a study of blood T cell repertoires in COVID-19. Study-level background: Samples came from the United States, Italy and Spain, spanning acute and convalescent COVID-19. From T cells, B-cell-depleted T cells, or PBMCs came the material, which was cDNA or gDNA.

J gave up 6 bases and V 7 bases, and 12 bases lay outside the gene matches. CDR1 MDHEN and CDR2 SYDVKM come from the germline V gene. The CDR3 totals 15 residues. This TCR derives from a human donor in a cohort sampled during active COVID-19. This chain uses TRBV28 with TRBJ1-5, with TRBD1 matching 7 bases. The sample consisted of peripheral blood. CDR3 sequence reads: CASTRPGTAGQPQHF. The CDR3 DNA sequence: TGTGCCAGCACGCGCCCCGGGACAGCCGGTCAGCCCCAGCATTTT.